A selection of T cell receptor beta chains follows, all from one sample in a study of blood T cell repertoires in COVID-19. The data were produced by immunoSEQ multiplex PCR, yet TCRdb's version contains in-frame clones alone and is incomplete. The table has 35,000 to 45,000 clones, about 90% seen once. The sample was peripheral blood. Receptor source: a woman of 80 years or more with acute or convalescent COVID-19. Both conserved end residues are part of each CDR3. Fields, in order: CDR3 protein, CDR3 DNA, V gene, D gene, J gene, clone size. D genes are given only for firm matches. Expanded clones get a size class; other rows say once, few or many, or leave the size out.

CASSRPGTGFSTDTQYF	TGTGCCAGCAGTCGTCCCGGGACAGGGTTCAGCACAGATACGCAGTATTTT	TRBV6-6	TRBD1	TRBJ2-3	-
CASSIRTGRVSSNQPQHF	TGTGCCAGTAGTATACGGACAGGGAGGGTTAGCAGCAATCAGCCCCAGCATTTT	TRBV19	TRBD1	TRBJ1-5	few
CAWSVRSELSNQPQHF	TGTGCCTGGAGTGTACGGTCCGAACTTAGCAATCAGCCCCAGCATTTT	TRBV30	-	TRBJ1-5	-
CASSQGQGAGGYTF	TGCGCCAGCAGCCAAGGACAGGGGGCAGGTGGCTACACCTTC	TRBV4-1	TRBD1	TRBJ1-2	-
CSASGQTGAFF	TGCAGTGCTAGTGGCCAGACTGGAGCTTTCTTT	TRBV20-1	-	TRBJ1-1	-
CASSFRGEAYNEQFF	TGTGCCAGCAGCTTTCGGGGGGAAGCCTACAATGAGCAGTTCTTC	TRBV9	TRBD2	TRBJ2-1	few
CATEDRWASGGGSGELFF	TGTGCCACTGAAGACCGCTGGGCTAGCGGGGGGGGATCCGGGGAGCTGTTTTTT	TRBV15	TRBD2	TRBJ2-2	-
CASSSDPLGLYEQYF	TGTGCCAGCAGCTCAGACCCCCTGGGGCTTTACGAGCAGTACTTC	TRBV7-9	-	TRBJ2-7	once
CASLEMNTEAFF	TGTGCCAGCTTAGAGATGAACACTGAAGCTTTCTTT	TRBV18	-	TRBJ1-1	-
CARSPRVGKDGYTF	TGTGCCAGAAGCCCCAGGGTCGGTAAGGATGGCTACACCTTC	TRBV5-3	-	TRBJ1-2	-